The clone carrying this T cell receptor beta chain was recorded many times. The antigen is not known. A patient was excluded if there was uncontrolled infection, other autoimmune disease, pregnancy or lactation. The data were taken from a study of T cells in Graves' hyperthyroidism and ophthalmopathy. RNA transcripts provided the source from which TCR beta CDR3 regions were amplified. First-round RT-PCR of the TCR CDR3 relied on the HTBI primer set. TCRdb reprocessed the multiplex PCR reads with MiXCR, giving one entry per CDR3 protein. The sample shows fewer than 350,000 distinct CDR3 sequences, roughly 15% of them seen only once. Study-wide findings and caveats: Stable hyperthyroidism and ophthalmopathy were separated using 13 V-J signatures.

The clonotype comes from a woman younger than 45 with Graves' hyperthyroidism that later progressed to Graves' ophthalmopathy. The material sequenced was blood.

The CDR3 DNA reads as TGTGCCAGCAGAGGTCTACTCCCGGGACAGGCCTACGAGCAGTACTTC. This sequence encodes CASRGLLPGQAYEQYF. The chain joins TRBV6-2 or TRBV6-3 to TRBJ2-7; the match to TRBD1 covers 8 bases. This CDR3 has 16 residues. Losses at the gene ends were 6 bases for V and 2 bases for J; bases not matched to a gene: 12. From germline, CDR1 is MNHEY and CDR2 SVGEGT.